This T cell receptor beta chain comes out of a study of cytomegalovirus exposure and HLA in healthy donors. This clone was found once. Produced via immunoSEQ multiplex PCR; TCRdb's table is partial and in-frame only. The sample consists of fewer than 350,000 clones, roughly 88% of them appearing once. The CDR3 loop spans 16 amino acids. Germline CDR1 reads SGHVS; CDR2 reads FQNEAQ. Germline trimming cut 5 bases from V and 2 bases from J; bases unmatched to any gene: 10. The receptor's source is a woman under 30 in good health and CMV-seronegative. What was sequenced was PBMCs. V is TRBV7-8 and J is TRBJ2-3, with 7 positions matching TRBD1. The CDR3 loop reads CASSQIGTVDTDTQYF. The CDR3, as DNA: TGTGCCAGCAGCCAAATCGGGACAGTCGACACAGATACGCAGTATTTT.